This paragraph covers one T cell receptor beta chain sequence. The sample belongs to a study of cytomegalovirus exposure and HLA in healthy donors. Unmatched junction bases numbered 9, after V lost 4 bases and J lost 0 bases. This CDR3 contains 18 residues. Per the germline V gene, CDR1 is SGHNT and CDR2 is YYREEE (reference sequence). The PCR made use of 60 Vbeta and 13 Jbeta primers. The repertoire was sequenced with immunoSEQ multiplex PCR; TCRdb's copy has only in-frame clones and lacks some. The table has some 200,000 clones, 83% seen once; the top ten hold just over 1.4%. The chain is built from TRBV5-4 and TRBJ2-1; 11 bases match TRBD2. The sequencing sample was made of PBMCs. This clonotype originated in a girl aged 10-17 years in good health and CMV-seronegative. This CDR3 reads CASSPGTSGTFSYNEQFF. CDR3 DNA sequence: TGTGCCAGCAGCCCCGGGACTAGCGGTACTTTCTCCTACAATGAGCAGTTCTTC.